These 4 T cell receptor beta chains came from one sample sequenced in a study of Ad26.COV2.S vaccination and SARS-CoV-2 variants. The treatment denotes: some 20 received Ad26.COV2.S at low or high dose, single or two shots; about 5 received placebo; per-sample allocation not given. Collection of samples fell on day 63 after the first vaccine or placebo injection. Data came from immunoSEQ multiplex PCR; TCRdb stores just in-frame clones and leaves some out. The repertoire holds around 450,000 clones, with approximately 87% as singletons. Sequenced material: peripheral blood, taken in a trial of Ad26.COV2.S vaccine versus placebo. The receptors come from a person between 18 and 65 years old who received the Ad26.COV2.S COVID-19 vaccine or a placebo.

About this clone itself: This specimen includes other DNA sequences encoding the same CDR3. V is TRBV2 and J is TRBJ2-2; D might be TRBD1 (5 bases). The length of the CDR3 is 14 residues. V lost 2 bases and J 1 base, leaving 5 bases between the germline ends. Germline V gene lookup returns CDR1 SNHLY and CDR2 FYNNEI. Written as DNA, the CDR3 is TGTGCCAGCAGTGAAAGGGGGAACACCGGGGAGCTGTTTTTT. It is translated as CASSERGNTGELFF.

The V call is TRBV2, the J call TRBJ2-2, with 12 nucleotides matching TRBD2. The ends lost 6 bases at V and 1 base at J; junction bases unmatched: 3. The germline V gene encodes CDR1 SNHLY and CDR2 FYNNEI. This CDR3 contains 16 residues. CDR3 sequence (DNA): TGTGCCAGCAGGCCGACTAGCGGGGGGAACACCGGGGAGCTGTTTTTT. It specifies CASRPTSGGNTGELFF.

The chain joins TRBV3-1 (or the pseudogene TRBV3-2) to TRBJ2-5, with 8 bases fitting TRBD1. Germline V gene data show CDR1 as LGHDT and CDR2 as YNNKEL (reference sequence). Trimming took 5 bases from V and 7 from J; bases not matched to a gene: 9. The CDR3 contains 14 residues. As DNA, the CDR3 is TGTGCCAGCAGCTTTCAGGGGGCCGCCATGACCCAGTACTTC. It translates to CASSFQGAAMTQYF.

The chain uses TRBV11-2 and TRBJ1-1; D gene unclear. V lost 5 bases, J lost 5 bases, and 12 bases lay in between. The germline V gene has CDR1 SGHAT and CDR2 FQNNGV. CDR3 length: 13 amino acids. The CDR3 loop reads CASSQDGRTEAFF. In nucleotides, the CDR3 is TGTGCCAGCAGCCAAGACGGGAGGACTGAAGCTTTCTTT.